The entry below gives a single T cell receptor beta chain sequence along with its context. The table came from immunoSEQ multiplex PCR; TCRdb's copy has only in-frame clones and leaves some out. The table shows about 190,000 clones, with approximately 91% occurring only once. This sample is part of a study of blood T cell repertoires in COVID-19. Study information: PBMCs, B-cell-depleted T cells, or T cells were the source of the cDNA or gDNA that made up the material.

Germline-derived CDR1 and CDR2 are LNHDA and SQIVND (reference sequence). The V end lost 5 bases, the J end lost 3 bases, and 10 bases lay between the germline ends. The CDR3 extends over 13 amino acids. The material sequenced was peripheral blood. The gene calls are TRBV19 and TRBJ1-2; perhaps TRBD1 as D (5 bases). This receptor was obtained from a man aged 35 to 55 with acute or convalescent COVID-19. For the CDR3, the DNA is TGTGCCAGTAGTGTACAGGCTGACTATGGCTACACCTTC. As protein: CASSVQADYGYTF.